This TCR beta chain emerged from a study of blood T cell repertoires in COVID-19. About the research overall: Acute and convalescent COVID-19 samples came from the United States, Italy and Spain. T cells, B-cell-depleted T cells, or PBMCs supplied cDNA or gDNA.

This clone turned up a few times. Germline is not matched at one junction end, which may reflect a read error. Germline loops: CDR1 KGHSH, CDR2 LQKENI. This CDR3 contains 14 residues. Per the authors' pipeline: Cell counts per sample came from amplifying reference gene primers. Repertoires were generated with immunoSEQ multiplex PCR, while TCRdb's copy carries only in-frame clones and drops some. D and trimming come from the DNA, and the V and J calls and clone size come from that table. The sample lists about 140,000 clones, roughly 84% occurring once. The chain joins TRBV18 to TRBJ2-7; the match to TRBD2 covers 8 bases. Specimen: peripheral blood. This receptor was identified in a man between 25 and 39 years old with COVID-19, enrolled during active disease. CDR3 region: CASSPRKAGAEQYF. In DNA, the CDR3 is TGTGCCAGCTCCCCACGGAAAGCGGGAGCCGAGCAGTACTTC.